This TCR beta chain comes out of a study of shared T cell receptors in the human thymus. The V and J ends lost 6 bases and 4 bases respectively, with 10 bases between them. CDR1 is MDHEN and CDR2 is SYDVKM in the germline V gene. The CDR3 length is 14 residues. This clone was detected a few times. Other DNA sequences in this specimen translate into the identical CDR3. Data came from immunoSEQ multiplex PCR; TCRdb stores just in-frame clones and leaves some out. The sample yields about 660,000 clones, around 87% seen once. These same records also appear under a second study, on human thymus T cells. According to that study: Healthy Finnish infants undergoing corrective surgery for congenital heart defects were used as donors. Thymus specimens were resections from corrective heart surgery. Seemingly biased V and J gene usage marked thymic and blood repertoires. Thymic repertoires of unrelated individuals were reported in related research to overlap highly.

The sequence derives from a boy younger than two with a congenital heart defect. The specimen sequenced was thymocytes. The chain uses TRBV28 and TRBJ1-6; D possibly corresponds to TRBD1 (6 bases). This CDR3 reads CASRTGHYNSPLHF. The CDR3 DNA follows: TGTGCCAGCAGGACGGGACATTATAATTCACCCCTCCACTTT.